At least ten counts were recorded for the clone carrying this T cell receptor beta chain. These data are taken from a study of identical twins' blood T cells. Study-wide context: About six alpha and about 6 beta libraries together yielded about 52 million reads.

The donors were healthy female monozygous twins, three pairs in total. Likely shared infections and vaccines: all three twin pairs were reared together. In TCRdb, the 5' RACE reads were re-called with MiXCR into one record per CDR3 protein. This repertoire shows hundreds of thousands of distinct CDR3 sequences, about 28% found once; its top ten account for about 6.1%. The CDR3 is 14 amino acids. The germline gives CDR1 SGHNT, CDR2 YYREEE (reference sequence). V dropped 0 bases and J dropped 4 bases, with 10 bases sitting between them. Sequencing input: PBMCs. The receptor's source is a woman between 18 and 50 years old in good health. The rearrangement links TRBV5-4 to TRBJ1-1; D gene uncertain. Here the CDR3 DNA reads TGTGCCAGCAGCTTGGACTTCCGGACCACTGAAGCTTTCTTT. This gives the protein CASSLDFRTTEAFF.